This T cell receptor beta chain was retrieved from a study of cytomegalovirus exposure and HLA in healthy donors. Regarding the study as a whole: Previous analysis showed most TCR beta V segments were productive about 90% or about 30% of the time.

The PCR contained 60 Vbeta and 13 Jbeta primers. Sequencing used immunoSEQ multiplex PCR; TCRdb keeps in-frame clones, though not all of them. The table records around 170,000 clones, over 65% of them present only once. On this clone itself: Its antigen is currently unknown.

The length of the CDR3 is 15 residues. From germline, CDR1 is SEHNR and CDR2 FQNEAQ (reference sequence). V lost 4 bases and J lost 6; bases outside the gene matches: 6. Sequencing was performed on PBMCs. This chain uses TRBV7-9 with TRBJ1-5, with TRBD1 matching over 10 bases. The TCR sequence derives from a man aged 60 to 69 in good health and CMV-seronegative. The chain's CDR3 is CASSSMGQGFQPQHF. As DNA, the CDR3 is TGTGCCAGCAGCTCTATGGGACAGGGGTTTCAGCCCCAGCATTTT.